This T cell receptor beta chain comes out of a study of identical twins. V gave up 4 bases and J gave up 3 bases, with 16 bases separating them. Germline V gene lookup returns CDR1 SGHRS and CDR2 YFSETQ. The CDR3 totals 16 residues. TCRdb itself ran the 5' RACE reads through MiXCR, one entry per CDR3 protein. The table shows 500,000 to 650,000 distinct CDR3 sequences, with 7.1% occurring only once. The same data also went into a second study, on yellow fever vaccine responses in identical twins.

Material: PBMCs. This clonotype was obtained from a woman aged 18-35 years in good health. V is TRBV5-1 and J is TRBJ2-2; D may be TRBD1 (6 bases). The CDR3 loop is CASSVRRDTYTGELFF. CDR3 DNA: TGCGCCAGCAGCGTCCGTCGGGACACTTACACCGGGGAGCTGTTTTTT.